A selection of T cell receptor beta chains follows, all from one sample in a study of T-cell reconstitution after alpha-beta-depleted transplantation in children. Via MiXCR, TCRdb re-called the PCR reads, giving one row per CDR3 protein. The sample has almost 600,000 distinct CDR3 sequences, roughly 30% seen once. Sequencing was performed on PBMCs, taken before TCRalphabeta/CD19-depleted stem cell transplant. These receptors came from a boy under two years old with Wiskott-Aldrich syndrome, due to receive a stem cell transplant. Each CDR3 is given without its conserved first and last residue. Clone size, where shown, is once, few, many, or a class for clones that have expanded.

>TRBV5-1|NA
ASSLAGTGGGGDTQY
>TRBV5-1|NA
ASSDPGGSSYEQY
>TRBV27|once
ASSYSLRIGDEQF
>TRBV28|NA
ASSLFTGTSGYNEQF
>TRBV5-1|NA
ASSSLPPGGPNEQY
>TRBV6-5|NA
ASSSAGAWYEQY
>TRBV12-3/TRBV12-4|few
ASSLVGRGRVYGYT
>TRBV3-1|few
ASSQQSKLEGNEQF
>TRBV27|NA
ASSFLAVTEAF
>TRBV12-3/TRBV12-4|few
ASSLTRSEQY
>TRBV10-3|NA
AISEGSGTQY
>TRBV7-2|NA
ASSSVPGQGYVEQF
>TRBV5-1|NA
ASRWVDGANVLT
>TRBV12-3/TRBV12-4|few
ASSLVRANTGELF
>TRBV11-1|once
ASSGIAGGSYNEQF
>TRBV29-1|NA
SVAPGVNQPQH
>TRBV5-1|once
ASSLISGSSYNEHF
>TRBV6-1|NA
ASTQWGNRAVGNEQF
>TRBV11-1|NA
ASSPNPGTSAKSSYNEQF
>TRBV20-1|few
SARSRSGSRYNEQF
>TRBV12-3/TRBV12-4|few
ASSTTSGFEPFGEQF
>TRBV4-1|NA
ASRRTSDYNEQF
>TRBV28|once
ASSPRLLAKNIQY
>TRBV20-1|NA
SAQTSGRADEQF
>TRBV7-9|NA
ASSTVGTSGNEQF
>TRBV7-9|few
ASSPGTGNMNTEAF
>TRBV12-3/TRBV12-4|few
ASSPGQASNQPQH
>TRBV20-1|NA
SARGPRDEQY
>TRBV5-1|NA
ASSTSWTGGLYEQY
>TRBV5-1|NA
ASSSAGSTYEQY
>TRBV20-1|NA
SARQGNAEAF
>TRBV5-1|few
ASSFGGRAAEQY
>TRBV11-2|NA
ASSRLAGSYQETQY
>TRBV20-1|NA
SAGGGPGF
>TRBV7-9|few
ASSPFGGNTEAF